Each of the 26 T cell receptor beta chains below was sequenced from the same sample in a study of CD8 T cells in ankylosing spondylitis (dated by TCRdb to about 2017). Results the study describes overall, beyond this receptor: Blood from ankylosing spondylitis patients appeared to be characterized by a TCR beta motif composed of several highly homologous amino acid variants.

The antigens these receptors bind are not known. Library preparation was by 5' RACE. Reads for this sample came from an Illumina HiSeq 2500. In TCRdb, the public reads were trimmed at Q25 with fastp and aligned with MiXCR, with productive beta chains retained. Each CDR3 protein appears once, grouped with its most common genes and DNA. In this sample the table shows roughly 440,000 distinct CDR3 sequences, roughly 17% of which occur a single time. Of the sample, approximately 1% falls within the top ten clones. Sample: blood, either unsorted or a sorted T cell fraction (not recorded which). The receptors come from a male donor with ankylosing spondylitis.

The chain joins TRBV7-2 to TRBJ2-7; D unresolved. There are 15 residues in the CDR3. V was pared by 1 base and J by 4 bases, with 14 bases between. Germline V gene lookup returns CDR1 SGHTA and CDR2 FQGNSA. The CDR3 here is CASSLGGTRRYEQYF. The CDR3 DNA reads as TGTGCCAGCAGCTTAGGTGGTACGCGGCGGTACGAGCAGTACTTC.

The chain is built from TRBV20-1 and TRBJ2-7, with D possibly matching TRBD1 (5 bases). The germline V gene has CDR1 DFQATT and CDR2 SNEGSKA (reference sequence). This CDR3 spans 14 amino acids. The V and J ends lost 6 bases and 4 bases respectively, with 19 bases between them. CDR3 DNA sequence: TGCAGTGCACTCACAGGAAAATCCCTTTACGAGCAGTACTTC. Residues: CSALTGKSLYEQYF.

The sample holds many counts of this clonotype. The chain is built from TRBV9 and TRBJ1-1; D is undetermined. The V gene's germline CDR1 is SGDLS and CDR2 YYNGEE. V lost 4 bases and J lost 0, with 16 bases in between. This CDR3 has 16 amino acids. CDR3 amino acids: CASSPRVGVMNTEAFF. The CDR3 nucleotides read TGTGCCAGCAGCCCCCGAGTCGGGGTAATGAACACTGAAGCTTTCTTT.

CDR3: CASSQETAAGEQYF. The CDR3 region has the DNA TGCGCCAGCAGCCAAGAGACAGCGGCTGGCGAGCAGTACTTC. The rearrangement uses TRBV4-1 and TRBJ2-7; tentatively, D is TRBD1 or TRBD2 (5 bases each). The CDR3 is 14 residues long. V was cut by 0 bases and J by 6 bases, with 12 bases left in between. Germline loops: CDR1 MGHRA, CDR2 YSYEKL.

This chain connects TRBV28 to TRBJ1-5; D unresolved. The CDR3 spans 16 residues. Germline V gene data show CDR1 as MDHEN and CDR2 as SYDVKM. Trimming stripped 5 bases from V and 5 bases from J, with 19 bases between. CDR3 sequence (DNA): TGTGCCAGCAGTCCGCTCCCCGTTCGGGTCCATCAGCCCCAGCATTTT. This sequence encodes CASSPLPVRVHQPQHF. The full variable domain, rest sourced from reference TRBV28 and TRBJ1-5, is DVKVTQSSRYLVKRTGEKVFLECVQDMDHENMFWYRQDPGLGLRLIYFSYDVKMKEKGDIPEGYSVSREKKERFSLILESASTNQTSMYLCASSPLPVRVHQPQHFGDGTRLSIL.

This clonotype has more than one count but fewer than ten. This chain joins TRBV29-1 and TRBJ2-7, with 8 bases that match TRBD1. The CDR3 runs to 16 residues. The V and J ends lost 4 bases and 4 bases, in that order; junction bases with no gene match: 15. Germline V CDR1 and CDR2: SQVTM, ANQGSEA. The CDR3 loop is CSVGGIGQGARYEQYF. CDR3 nucleotide sequence: TGCAGCGTTGGGGGGATTGGTCAGGGGGCGCGGTACGAGCAGTACTTC.

The chain is built from TRBV11-2 and TRBJ2-1; tentatively, D is TRBD2 (5 bases). V was cut by 4 bases and J by 9 bases, with 13 bases left in between. CDR1 and CDR2 (germline): SGHAT, FQNNGV. The CDR3 contains 13 residues. As DNA, the CDR3 is TGTGCCAGCAGCTCCGAGAGGGCCGGTGAGCAGTTCTTC. This sequence encodes CASSSERAGEQFF. Full variable domain (remainder filled in from reference TRBV11-2 and TRBJ2-1): EAGVAQSPRYKIIEKRQSVAFWCNPISGHATLYWYQQILGQGPKLLIQFQNNGVVDDSQLPKDRFSAERLKGVDSTLKIQPAKLEDSAVYLCASSSERAGEQFFGPGTRLTVL.

This clonotype was detected a few times. The chain recombines TRBV12-5 with TRBJ2-5; perhaps TRBD2 as D (7 bases). The CDR3 is 14 residues long. CDR1 LGHNT and CDR2 FRNRAP come from the germline V gene. The V and J ends lost 6 bases and 5 bases respectively, with 16 bases between them. In DNA form, the CDR3 reads TGTGCTAGTGGCCTGGGGGGGCAGGGGGAGACCCAGTACTTC. Translation gives CASGLGGQGETQYF.

The chain couples TRBV20-1 to TRBJ2-1; D gene ambiguous. Deletions cut 6 bases from V and 0 bases from J, with 15 bases between. The CDR3 contains 15 residues. Germline values: CDR1 DFQATT, CDR2 SNEGSKA (reference sequence). Written as DNA, the CDR3 is TGCAGTGCCACAGCACGACCTGGCTCCTACAATGAGCAGTTCTTC. Residues: CSATARPGSYNEQFF.

CDR3 nucleotide sequence: TGCAGTGCTAGAGGGGACAGCGGTAGCACAGATACGCAGTATTTT. Its protein product is CSARGDSGSTDTQYF. The genes are TRBV20-1 and TRBJ2-3; 7 bases align to TRBD1. Germline V CDR1 and CDR2: DFQATT, SNEGSKA (reference sequence). This CDR3 comprises 15 residues. V shed 1 base, J shed 0 bases, and the junction held 4 bases outside the gene matches.

V and J are TRBV6-5 and TRBJ2-3, with TRBD2 as a possible D gene (5 bases). V lost 2 bases and J 3 bases, leaving 9 bases between the germline ends. Looked up from germline, CDR1 is MNHEY and CDR2 is SVGAGI. The CDR3 contains 14 residues. This chain's CDR3 is CASSYAEETDTQYF. CDR3 sequence (DNA): TGTGCCAGCAGTTACGCGGAGGAGACAGATACGCAGTATTTT.

This clonotype was recorded a few times. This chain links TRBV20-1 with TRBJ2-1; D may be TRBD1 (5 bases). The CDR3 extends over 14 amino acids. Germline V gene data show CDR1 as DFQATT and CDR2 as SNEGSKA (reference sequence). V gave up 0 bases and J gave up 3 bases, with 9 bases separating them. CDR3 in amino acids: CSARDTGDYNEQFF. As DNA, the CDR3 is TGCAGTGCTAGAGATACAGGAGACTACAATGAGCAGTTCTTC.

A few counts support this clonotype. The chain recombines TRBV12-3 or TRBV12-4 with TRBJ1-5; 9 bases agree with TRBD1. CDR3 length: 14 amino acids. V lost 6 bases, J lost 6 bases, and 6 bases stayed unmatched. The CDR3 DNA follows: TGTGCCAGCAGGGCCACAGGGGGCACTCAGCCCCAGCATTTT. Residues: CASRATGGTQPQHF.

The chain has TRBV2 and TRBJ2-3; D perhaps matches TRBD1 (5 bases). Trimming took 6 bases from V and 0 from J, leaving 13 bases between them. CDR3 length equals 15 residues. CDR1 is SNHLY, CDR2 FYNNEI, per germline. CDR3 DNA: TGTGCCAGCAGCGCTGGACATTCTAGCACAGATACGCAGTATTTT. This translates into CASSAGHSSTDTQYF.

The chain has TRBV6-2 or TRBV6-3 and TRBJ2-1; no clear D. Germline values: CDR1 MNHEY, CDR2 SVGEGT. This CDR3 is 13 amino acids long. The V gene lost 6 bases and the J gene lost 10 bases, with 16 bases spanning the gap. The CDR3: CASSRTQPKEQFF. The CDR3 region has the DNA TGTGCCAGCAGCCGGACCCAGCCGAAGGAGCAGTTCTTC.

This clonotype was picked up many times. The chain joins TRBV11-2 to TRBJ2-7, with 8 nucleotides matching TRBD1. Looked up from germline, CDR1 is SGHAT and CDR2 is FQNNGV. The trim removed 4 bases at V and 3 bases at J, leaving 8 bases unmatched. The CDR3 spans 15 residues. CDR3 in DNA: TGTGCCAGCAGCTCCTTGACAGGGGTTGGCTACGAGCAGTACTTC. Translation: CASSSLTGVGYEQYF.

V is TRBV20-1 and J is TRBJ1-3, with unresolved D. Germline V CDR1 and CDR2: DFQATT, SNEGSKA (reference sequence). CDR3 length: 13 amino acids. Trimming shortened V by 4 bases and J by 0 bases, and 7 bases separated the two germline ends. The CDR3 region has the DNA TGCAGTGCTATCGGTGGCTCTGGAAACACCATATATTTT. Its translation is CSAIGGSGNTIYF.

This clonotype was seen a handful of times. This sequence joins TRBV7-9 and TRBJ2-1; 7 nucleotides agree with TRBD2. The trim removed 2 bases at V and 8 bases at J, leaving 9 bases unmatched. The CDR3 is made up of 15 amino acids. In germline, CDR1 is SEHNR, CDR2 FQNEAQ (reference sequence). In nucleotides, the CDR3 is TGTGCCAGCAGCTTAACAGCGGGAAAGGTGGATGAGCAGTTCTTC. This gives the protein CASSLTAGKVDEQFF.

This clonotype was picked up a small number of times. This chain joins TRBV6-1 and TRBJ2-7, with D possibly TRBD1 on 5 matching bases. V lost 5 bases to trimming and J lost 2 bases, with 22 bases between them. CDR1 and CDR2 (germline): MNHNS, SASEGT. The CDR3 extends over 17 amino acids. The CDR3 loop reads CASSRPTRVIPTYEQYF. CDR3 bases: TGTGCCAGCAGTCGACCTACCAGGGTTATTCCAACCTACGAGCAGTACTTC.

This clonotype has just a few counts. The chain recombines TRBV12-3 or TRBV12-4 with TRBJ2-1, with 8 nucleotides matching TRBD2. The V and J ends lost 2 bases and 5 bases, in that order; junction bases with no gene match: 11. This CDR3 is built from 17 residues. The CDR3 reads CASSLSGRAGADNEQFF. In DNA form, the CDR3 reads TGTGCCAGCAGTTTATCTGGAAGAGCGGGAGCGGACAATGAGCAGTTCTTC.

This clonotype was seen a few times. The chain joins TRBV12-3 or TRBV12-4 to TRBJ1-4; D remains unclear. The V end lost 2 bases, the J end lost 10 bases, and 11 bases lay between the germline ends. This CDR3 has 13 amino acids. The CDR3 DNA sequence: TGTGCCAGCAGTTTATCATCTGGGCGAAAACTGTTTTTT. Translated: CASSLSSGRKLFF.

The chain employs TRBV7-8 and TRBJ2-5; 7 bases align to TRBD2. Germline V gene lookup returns CDR1 SGHVS and CDR2 FQNEAQ. The CDR3 sequence is 14 residues long. Trimming took 4 bases from V and 4 from J; bases not matched to a gene: 6. In DNA, the CDR3 is TGTGCCAGCAGCTCGACTAGCTTAACAGAGACCCAGTACTTC. Translation: CASSSTSLTETQYF.

As DNA, the CDR3 is TGTGCCAGCTCACCCAACCATGGGGAGCCCCAGCATTTT. Translating gives CASSPNHGEPQHF. The chain carries TRBV18 and TRBJ1-5; D is ambiguous. CDR3 length: 13 residues. V was cut by 3 bases and J by 8 bases, with 11 bases left in between. The germline gives CDR1 KGHSH, CDR2 LQKENI.

V gene TRBV18 combines with J gene TRBJ1-6; 8 bases map to TRBD1. CDR1 is KGHSH and CDR2 is LQKENI in the germline V gene. This CDR3 region has 16 residues. Trimming at V came to 0 bases and at J to 6 bases, leaving 4 bases not matched to a gene. The CDR3 reads CASSPPDRVANSPLHF. The CDR3 DNA is TGTGCCAGCTCACCACCGGACAGGGTGGCTAATTCACCCCTCCACTTT.

The table lists this clonotype with many counts. The chain recombines TRBV4-3 with TRBJ1-2; the D is unclear. CDR1 LGHNA and CDR2 YSLEER come from the germline V gene. V was trimmed by 4 bases and J by 0 bases, leaving 12 bases between them. The CDR3 extends over 15 amino acids. CDR3 sequence reads: CASSLFDGSNYGYTF. CDR3 nucleotide sequence: TGCGCCAGCAGCCTATTTGACGGATCTAACTATGGCTACACCTTC.

This chain links TRBV6-2 or TRBV6-3 with TRBJ2-1; D is ambiguous. This CDR3 spans 13 amino acids. V was trimmed by 3 bases and J by 5 bases, leaving 8 bases between them. CDR1 and CDR2 from the germline V gene are MNHEY and SVGEGT. CDR3 DNA: TGTGCCAGCAGTTATTACCGGCACAATGAGCAGTTCTTC. Its translation: CASSYYRHNEQFF.